This T cell receptor beta chain was retrieved from a study of shared clonotypes between healthy human individuals. Generated by immunoSEQ multiplex PCR, the TCRdb table keeps only in-frame clones and is missing some. The sample contains about 2 million clones, 85% to 95% of which appear only once. Germline V CDR1 and CDR2: KGHSH, LQKENI. The CDR3 is made up of 14 amino acids. Between the trimmed V and J ends, which lost 3 bases and 3 bases, there was a span of 12 bases. Every one of the donors was a Caucasian adult that lived in Nashville, Tennessee. The sample was naive CD4+ T cells sorted from blood. Specified subset: CD45RA+ positively selected. The TCR was taken from a man aged 18 to 30 in good health. The rearrangement uses TRBV18 and TRBJ2-7; D unresolved. The CDR3 bases are TGTGCCAGCTCACCTATCTCCCTTGTCTACGAGCAGTACTTC. Amino acids: CASSPISLVYEQYF.